This TCR beta chain was sequenced during a study of T cell responses to AZD1222 COVID-19 vaccine. Whole-study results and caveats: Researchers took repertoire samples only after the peak T cell response had come. Donor demographics were predominantly white British with a female majority; clonal diversity may be underestimated.

Second-dose intervals of approximately 4 or approximately 12 weeks were pooled. V shed 5 bases, J shed 6 bases, and the junction held 9 bases outside the gene matches. CDR1 LNHNV and CDR2 YYDKDF come from the germline V gene (reference sequence). This CDR3 is 16 amino acids long. This clone turned up a few times. Its antigen is unknown. Profiling relied on immunoSEQ multiplex PCR, and the TCRdb table lists in-frame clones only, not all of them. The repertoire holds roughly 99,000 clones, about nine tenths seen once, with around 5.9% in the top ten. The genes are TRBV15 and TRBJ1-4, with TRBD1 matching over 10 bases. This sequence originates from an adult who received the AZD1222 COVID-19 vaccine. The source material was peripheral blood, sampled 28 days after the second AZD1222 dose. In DNA form, the CDR3 reads TGTGCCACCAGCCCTAGTGGGGGACAGGGGTATGAAAAACTGTTTTTT. Protein product: CATSPSGGQGYEKLFF.